These T cell receptor beta chains were read from a single sample in a study of beta chain features in type 1 diabetes. Using immunoSEQ multiplex PCR, the repertoire was profiled, and TCRdb retains in-frame clones only, with some absent. The sample carries 250,000 to 300,000 clones, approximately 24% recorded once. What was sequenced was naive CD4+ T cells from blood. The receptors here all came from a woman younger than 45 with type 1 diabetes. Both conserved end residues are part of each CDR3. The D gene is left open where the match is weak. Clone size appears in some rows only: once, few, many, or a class for an expanded clone.

J gene: TRBJ1-1
clone size: few
D gene: -
V gene: TRBV2
CDR3 protein: CASGGEEGTEAFF
CDR3 DNA: TGTGCCAGCGGAGGGGAGGAGGGAACTGAAGCTTTCTTT

J gene: TRBJ2-1
clone size: few
D gene: TRBD2
V gene: TRBV30
CDR3 protein: CAWVIGGRDNEQFF
CDR3 DNA: TGTGCCTGGGTGATCGGCGGGAGGGACAATGAGCAGTTCTTC

J gene: TRBJ2-3
clone size: few
D gene: TRBD2
V gene: TRBV19
CDR3 protein: CASTRLAGGLDTQYF
CDR3 DNA: TGTGCCAGTACCCGACTAGCGGGAGGGTTGGATACGCAGTATTTT

J gene: TRBJ2-2
clone size: -
D gene: -
V gene: TRBV7-2
CDR3 protein: CASSPVIAVTGELFF
CDR3 DNA: TGTGCCAGCAGCCCGGTAATAGCGGTCACCGGGGAGCTGTTTTTT

J gene: TRBJ2-7
clone size: few
D gene: TRBD2
V gene: TRBV29-1
CDR3 protein: CSVIVGGIEQYF
CDR3 DNA: TGCAGCGTTATTGTGGGAGGGATTGAGCAGTACTTC

J gene: TRBJ2-1
clone size: few
D gene: TRBD1
V gene: TRBV7-7
CDR3 protein: CASSSNPGQGGNEQFF
CDR3 DNA: TGTGCTAGCAGCTCCAACCCGGGACAGGGAGGTAATGAGCAGTTCTTC

J gene: TRBJ2-7
clone size: few
D gene: -
V gene: TRBV29-1
CDR3 protein: CSVEDRYPPYEQYF
CDR3 DNA: TGCAGCGTTGAAGATCGTTATCCCCCCTACGAGCAGTACTTC

J gene: TRBJ2-7
clone size: -
D gene: TRBD2
V gene: TRBV5-4
CDR3 protein: CASSLTSGSRNEQYF
CDR3 DNA: TGTGCCAGCAGCTTGACTAGCGGGAGTCGGAACGAGCAGTACTTC

J gene: TRBJ1-2
clone size: -
D gene: TRBD1
V gene: TRBV29-1
CDR3 protein: CSVDTGTGFPNYGYTF
CDR3 DNA: TGCAGCGTTGATACCGGGACAGGGTTCCCCAACTATGGCTACACCTTC

J gene: TRBJ2-7
clone size: -
D gene: -
V gene: TRBV25-1
CDR3 protein: CASSLNYEQYF
CDR3 DNA: TGTGCCAGCAGCCTAAACTACGAGCAGTACTTC

J gene: TRBJ1-2
clone size: -
D gene: TRBD1
V gene: TRBV4-1
CDR3 protein: CASSLTGGAGYGYTF
CDR3 DNA: TGCGCCAGCAGCCTAACAGGGGGCGCGGGCTATGGCTACACCTTC

J gene: TRBJ2-7
clone size: -
D gene: -
V gene: TRBV4-2
CDR3 protein: CASSQDPAGLSYEQYF
CDR3 DNA: TGTGCCAGCAGCCAAGACCCAGCGGGCCTCTCCTACGAGCAGTACTTC

J gene: TRBJ2-3
clone size: -
D gene: TRBD2
V gene: TRBV7-9
CDR3 protein: CASSRTSGVTDTQYF
CDR3 DNA: TGTGCCAGCAGCCGGACTAGCGGGGTCACAGATACGCAGTATTTT

J gene: TRBJ1-2
clone size: -
D gene: -
V gene: TRBV2
CDR3 protein: CASSEGPGLGYTF
CDR3 DNA: TGTGCCAGCAGTGAAGGGCCAGGGTTGGGCTACACCTTC

J gene: TRBJ2-5
clone size: few
D gene: -
V gene: TRBV30
CDR3 protein: CAWNQGSGETQYF
CDR3 DNA: TGTGCCTGGAATCAGGGGTCTGGAGAGACCCAGTACTTC

J gene: TRBJ2-7
clone size: few
D gene: -
V gene: TRBV28
CDR3 protein: CASSPAGGLGYEQYF
CDR3 DNA: TGTGCCAGCAGTCCTGCCGGAGGGCTGGGCTACGAGCAGTACTTC

J gene: TRBJ2-5
clone size: -
D gene: -
V gene: TRBV9
CDR3 protein: CASSGQGETQYF
CDR3 DNA: TGTGCCAGCAGCGGCCAGGGAGAGACCCAGTACTTC

J gene: TRBJ2-1
clone size: -
D gene: TRBD2
V gene: TRBV2
CDR3 protein: CASSIGTSGSQFF
CDR3 DNA: TGTGCCAGCAGTATCGGGACTAGCGGGTCGCAGTTCTTC

J gene: TRBJ1-3
clone size: -
D gene: TRBD1
V gene: TRBV6-5
CDR3 protein: CASSFADRVSGNTIYF
CDR3 DNA: TGTGCCAGCAGTTTCGCGGACAGGGTCTCTGGAAACACCATATATTTT

J gene: TRBJ2-7
clone size: -
D gene: TRBD2
V gene: TRBV7-2
CDR3 protein: CASSLARLAGGGEQYF
CDR3 DNA: TGTGCCAGCAGCTTAGCCCGACTAGCGGGAGGGGGCGAGCAGTACTTC

J gene: TRBJ1-2
clone size: few
D gene: -
V gene: TRBV4-1
CDR3 protein: CASSYRRENYGYTF
CDR3 DNA: TGCGCCAGCAGCTATCGTCGGGAAAACTATGGCTACACCTTC

J gene: TRBJ1-5
clone size: -
D gene: -
V gene: TRBV18
CDR3 protein: CASSPPGGSRRNQPQHF
CDR3 DNA: TGTGCCAGCTCCCCCCCCGGGGGGAGTCGGCGCAATCAGCCCCAGCATTTT

J gene: TRBJ1-1
clone size: -
D gene: -
V gene: TRBV4-1
CDR3 protein: CASSQDGRAWTEAFF
CDR3 DNA: TGCGCCAGCAGCCAAGATGGGAGGGCTTGGACTGAAGCTTTCTTT

J gene: TRBJ2-2
clone size: -
D gene: -
V gene: TRBV10-1
CDR3 protein: CASSRVNTGELFF
CDR3 DNA: TGCGCCAGCAGTCGCGTTAACACCGGGGAGCTGTTTTTT

J gene: TRBJ1-1
clone size: -
D gene: -
V gene: TRBV9
CDR3 protein: CASSVELSTEAFF
CDR3 DNA: TGTGCCAGCAGCGTAGAGTTGAGCACTGAAGCTTTCTTT

J gene: TRBJ2-5
clone size: few
D gene: -
V gene: TRBV29-1
CDR3 protein: CSVKTSQETQYF
CDR3 DNA: TGCAGCGTCAAGACTAGTCAAGAGACCCAGTACTTC

J gene: TRBJ2-7
clone size: -
D gene: TRBD2
V gene: TRBV7-2
CDR3 protein: CASSPNSGSTYEQYF
CDR3 DNA: TGTGCCAGCAGCCCGAATAGCGGGAGTACTTACGAGCAGTACTTC

J gene: TRBJ2-2
clone size: few
D gene: -
V gene: TRBV6-5
CDR3 protein: CASRNTGELFF
CDR3 DNA: TGTGCCAGCCGGAACACCGGGGAGCTGTTTTTT

J gene: TRBJ2-7
clone size: -
D gene: TRBD1
V gene: TRBV7-6
CDR3 protein: CASSRGQGPKEQYF
CDR3 DNA: TGTGCCAGCAGCCGTGGACAGGGGCCAAAGGAGCAGTACTTC

J gene: TRBJ2-5
clone size: -
D gene: TRBD1
V gene: TRBV5-4
CDR3 protein: CASSPGRGQGQETQYF
CDR3 DNA: TGTGCCAGCAGCCCAGGCCGGGGACAGGGCCAAGAGACCCAGTACTTC

J gene: TRBJ2-4
clone size: few
D gene: TRBD2
V gene: TRBV7-9
CDR3 protein: CAIMSSGGKNIQYF
CDR3 DNA: TGTGCCATCATGTCTAGCGGGGGAAAAAACATTCAGTACTTC

J gene: TRBJ1-5
clone size: -
D gene: TRBD1
V gene: TRBV19
CDR3 protein: CASSSGTGGTLLESQHF
CDR3 DNA: TGTGCCAGTAGTTCCGGGACAGGGGGCACCCTTTTAGAGTCCCAGCATTTT

J gene: TRBJ1-4
clone size: -
D gene: TRBD1
V gene: TRBV19
CDR3 protein: CASIGGTGEFF
CDR3 DNA: TGTGCCAGTATTGGAGGGACAGGGGAGTTTTTT

J gene: TRBJ1-1
clone size: -
D gene: -
V gene: TRBV29-1
CDR3 protein: CSVADTEKAFF
CDR3 DNA: TGCAGCGTCGCAGACACAGAGAAAGCTTTCTTT

J gene: TRBJ2-3
clone size: -
D gene: -
V gene: TRBV29-1
CDR3 protein: CSVSRRITDTQYF
CDR3 DNA: TGCAGCGTTAGCAGGAGGATCACAGATACGCAGTATTTT

J gene: TRBJ2-1
clone size: -
D gene: -
V gene: TRBV27
CDR3 protein: CASRGRGGTYNEQFF
CDR3 DNA: TGTGCCAGCAGGGGGAGAGGGGGAACCTACAATGAGCAGTTCTTC

J gene: TRBJ1-2
clone size: -
D gene: TRBD1
V gene: TRBV30
CDR3 protein: CARTGTGDGYTF
CDR3 DNA: TGTGCCCGGACCGGGACAGGGGATGGCTACACCTTC